This T cell receptor (beta chain) came from a study of shared clonotypes between healthy human individuals. This table comes from immunoSEQ multiplex PCR, and its TCRdb copy is limited to in-frame clones, with some not included. Of fewer than 850,000 clones in the sample, about 96% were seen once. CD8 cells regarded as naive lacked CD45RO, were positively chosen for CCR7, and omitted terminally differentiated effector memory CD45RA+ cells. CDR3 length equals 14 residues. Per the germline V gene, CDR1 is SGHNT and CDR2 is YYREEE (reference sequence). The V gene lost 4 bases and the J gene lost 5 bases, with 16 bases spanning the gap.

The chain employs TRBV5-4 and TRBJ2-7; D may be TRBD2 (6 bases). This receptor was obtained from a man between 25 and 39 years old in good health. The specimen sequenced was naive CD8+ T cells sorted from blood. Written as DNA, the CDR3 is TGTGCCAGCAGCCCGCTACCGGGAGCAAACGAGCAGTACTTC. Encoded protein: CASSPLPGANEQYF.